The 11 T cell receptor beta chains below come from one sample, sequenced in a study of cytomegalovirus exposure and HLA in healthy donors. It was with 60 Vbeta and 13 Jbeta primers that the PCR ran. Sequencing was performed with immunoSEQ multiplex PCR; in TCRdb, only in-frame clones are kept and a portion is missing. Of around 190,000 clones listed, roughly 80% were seen once; the top ten hold about 2.8%. Specimen: PBMCs. Receptor source: a woman aged 25 to 39 in good health and CMV-seronegative.

This clone was observed a few times. The CDR3 DNA follows: TGTGCCAGCCTTCGAGGGAGATCTAACACTGAAGCTTTCTTT. Translated: CASLRGRSNTEAFF. The V gene is TRBV6-5, the J gene TRBJ1-1; D uncertain. The germline CDR1 and CDR2 sequences are MNHEY and SVGAGI. The CDR3 length is 14 residues. Deletions cut 8 bases from V and 2 bases from J, with 15 bases between.

The V call is TRBV5-1, the J call TRBJ2-3; D possibly corresponds to TRBD1 (6 bases). This CDR3 has 13 amino acids. Germline V CDR1 and CDR2: SGHRS, YFSETQ. The ends were cut back, 2 bases at V and 6 bases at J, with 10 bases in the middle. The CDR3 nucleotides are TGCGCCAGCAGCTTAGGACAGTCGGATACGCAGTATTTT. Amino acid sequence: CASSLGQSDTQYF.

V usage is TRBV11-3 and J usage is TRBJ1-1; 8 nucleotides align to TRBD1. After removal of 0 bases from V and 8 bases from J, the junction contained 2 bases not matched to a gene. This CDR3 region has 13 residues. In germline, CDR1 is SGHNT, CDR2 YENEEA. This CDR3 reads CASSLDRDREAFF. DNA of the CDR3: TGTGCCAGCAGCTTAGATCGGGACAGGGAAGCTTTCTTT.

The V gene is TRBV27, the J gene TRBJ2-3, with TRBD2 matching 15 bases. The CDR3 loop spans 14 amino acids. Germline loops: CDR1 MNHEY, CDR2 SMNVEV (reference sequence). After removal of 9 bases from V and 6 bases from J, the junction contained 4 bases not matched to a gene. Written as DNA, the CDR3 is TGTGCCAGTGGACTAGCGGGGGGGGTTGATACGCAGTATTTT. Encoded protein: CASGLAGGVDTQYF.

The count of this clone is one. The chain is built from TRBV5-4 and TRBJ2-3, with unresolved D. Germline lookup yields CDR1 SGHNT and CDR2 YYREEE (reference sequence). The CDR3 sequence is 15 residues long. V was pared by 0 bases and J by 5 bases, with 13 bases between. As DNA, the CDR3 is TGTGCCAGCAGCTTGGCCGTAGGAGATCAAGATACGCAGTATTTT. It yields the protein CASSLAVGDQDTQYF.

The rearrangement joins TRBV4-2 to TRBJ1-5; 11 positions agree with TRBD1. The germline gives CDR1 LGHNA, CDR2 YNFKEQ. This CDR3 region has 16 residues. J lost 4 bases, V lost 4 bases, and 6 bases had no gene match. DNA for the CDR3: TGTGCCAGCAGCCTCCAGGACAGGGGGCGTAATCAGCCCCAGCATTTT. Translating gives CASSLQDRGRNQPQHF.

J is TRBJ1-3 and V is TRBV30, with TRBD1 as a possible D gene (5 bases). Trimming pared 4 bases from V and 2 bases from J, leaving 15 bases between. This CDR3 spans 15 amino acids. The germline V gene encodes CDR1 GTSNPN and CDR2 SVGIG (reference sequence). The CDR3 protein is CAWNTWGVTGNTIYF. The CDR3 DNA reads TGTGCCTGGAATACGTGGGGGGTCACTGGAAACACCATATATTTT.

The chain has TRBV10-3 and TRBJ1-1; a weak D match, TRBD1 (5 bases). The germline CDR1 and CDR2 sequences are ENHRY and SYGVKD. The V end lost 3 bases, the J end lost 8 bases, and 16 bases lay between the germline ends. The CDR3 is 14 amino acids. Here the CDR3 DNA reads TGTGCCATCAGTGAAAGCGGGACGGTCGTAGAAGCTTTCTTT. As protein: CAISESGTVVEAFF.

This chain joins TRBV28 and TRBJ2-7; the D gene is possibly TRBD2 (5 bases). Between the trimmed V and J ends, which lost 5 bases and 4 bases, there was a span of 9 bases. The CDR3 totals 12 residues. Germline assignment: CDR1 MDHEN and CDR2 SYDVKM. CDR3 DNA sequence: TGTGCCAGCAGTCCCGGAGGATACGAGCAGTACTTC. Protein sequence: CASSPGGYEQYF.

CDR3 region: CSAFRTGGYTF. Written as DNA, the CDR3 is TGCAGTGCTTTCCGGACAGGCGGCTACACCTTC. The chain couples TRBV20-1 to TRBJ1-2; 7 positions match TRBD1. The V segment lost 5 bases and the J segment 8 bases; nucleotides outside the gene matches: 5. CDR1 and CDR2 from the germline V gene are DFQATT and SNEGSKA (reference sequence). The CDR3 is made up of 11 amino acids.

This clone was found a few times. The V and J genes are TRBV27 and TRBJ1-5, with 8 bases that match TRBD1. V gave up 8 bases and J gave up 0 bases; unmatched junction bases: 6. Germline lookup yields CDR1 MNHEY and CDR2 SMNVEV (reference sequence). CDR3 length equals 15 residues. CDR3 in DNA: TGTGCCAGCCGGGACAGGATCTATAGCAATCAGCCCCAGCATTTT. Translating gives CASRDRIYSNQPQHF.